This TCR beta chain was profiled in a study of blood T cell repertoires in COVID-19. Whole-study context: Sources were T cells, B-cell-depleted T cells, or PBMCs; the material itself was cDNA or gDNA.

Recruits, aged roughly 18 to 90 years, lived in 20 to 30 US areas. Donors of Cohort 3 who recovered were those that had two negative PCRs, clearance, or symptom resolution. Trimming removed 5 bases from V and 4 bases from J; junction bases left unmatched: 5. Germline V gene data show CDR1 as SGHAT and CDR2 as FQNNGV. The CDR3 has 16 amino acids. Clones were read by immunoSEQ multiplex PCR, and TCRdb kept only the in-frame ones, dropping some. The sample records about 180,000 clones, around 86% being singletons. J is TRBJ2-2 and V is TRBV11-2; 12 nucleotides match TRBD2. The TCR sequence derives from a woman under 40 who had recovered from COVID-19. The sample taken for sequencing was PBMCs or T cells enriched from blood (not recorded which). CDR3 sequence (DNA): TGTGCCAGCAGCCCGACTAGCGGGAGTTTCACCGGGGAGCTGTTTTTT. Translating gives CASSPTSGSFTGELFF.